This TCR beta chain stems from a study of T cell responses to AZD1222 COVID-19 vaccine. Germline CDR1 reads SGHNT; CDR2 reads YYREEE (reference sequence). The CDR3 consists of 15 residues. With 0 bases removed from V and 0 bases from J, the gap between germline ends came to 8 bases. Using immunoSEQ multiplex PCR, the repertoire was profiled, and TCRdb retains in-frame clones only, with some absent. The table includes 83,000 or so clones, approximately 89% detected once. The sequencing used peripheral blood, collected 28 days after the second AZD1222 dose. This receptor was taken from an adult who received the AZD1222 COVID-19 vaccine. The rearrangement joins TRBV5-4 to TRBJ2-3; D is tentatively TRBD1 or TRBD2 (5 bases each). CDR3 in amino acids: CASSLVGGSTDTQYF. DNA for the CDR3: TGTGCCAGCAGCTTGGTTGGGGGAAGCACAGATACGCAGTATTTT.